What follows is one T cell receptor beta chain and its context. Its antigen is still unknown. The data were obtained in a study of shared clonotypes between healthy human individuals. General observations from the study: Clonotype sharing among donors, it was expected, would be affected by sequencing depth.

Germline-derived CDR1 and CDR2 are SGHRS and YFSETQ. Trimming cost V 4 bases and J 2 bases, with 10 bases left between them. The CDR3 runs to 13 residues. Only in-frame clones appear in the TCRdb table, and some are missing; sequencing was by immunoSEQ multiplex PCR. The sample has some 470,000 clones, 60% to 85% seen once. V usage is TRBV5-1 and J usage is TRBJ2-7; tentatively, D is TRBD1 (5 bases). The source material was PBMCs. This TCR was recovered from a woman aged 40 to 55 in good health. Some clones in this sample may be carry-over from other donors' samples. The CDR3 protein is CASSRTSAYEQYF. CDR3 in DNA: TGCGCCAGCAGCCGGACAAGTGCCTACGAGCAGTACTTC.